These T cell receptor beta chains were read from a single sample in a study of cytomegalovirus exposure and HLA in healthy donors. Profiling relied on immunoSEQ multiplex PCR, and the TCRdb table lists in-frame clones only, not all of them. The sample lists 140,000 to 150,000 clones; 70% were seen once. The sample was PBMCs. These receptors all come from a woman aged 55 to 70 in good health and CMV-seropositive. CDR3s include the opening cysteine and the closing phenylalanine or tryptophan. A D gene is named only where the DNA matches it firmly. Clone size is shown for a subset of rows, as once, few, many or a class of expanded clone.

>TRBJ2-2|.|TRBV6-1|.
CASSGRLHIGELFF
TGTGCCAGCAGTGGCCGACTACACATCGGGGAGCTGTTTTTT
>TRBJ2-7|TRBD1|TRBV6-6|.
CASSLQGPPYEQYF
TGTGCCAGCAGTTTACAGGGGCCCCCCTACGAGCAGTACTTC
>TRBJ1-2|TRBD1|TRBV11-2|.
CASSPLTGKLNYGYTF
TGTGCCAGCAGCCCCCTGACAGGGAAACTTAACTATGGCTACACCTTC
>TRBJ2-6|.|TRBV27|.
CASGFGANVLTF
TGTGCCAGCGGCTTTGGGGCCAACGTCCTGACTTTC
>TRBJ2-3|TRBD1|TRBV19|.
CASTVTGGVTQYF
TGTGCCAGTACCGTAACAGGGGGAGTTACGCAGTATTTT
>TRBJ2-1|TRBD2|TRBV2|few
CASIRAGVSNNEQFF
TGTGCCAGCATTCGAGCGGGAGTGAGCAACAATGAGCAGTTCTTC
>TRBJ1-1|.|TRBV4-1|.
CASSQAGQRTEAFF
TGCGCCAGCAGCCAAGCCGGACAACGCACTGAAGCTTTCTTT
>TRBJ1-5|.|TRBV19|.
CASSPAWQAGQPQHF
TGTGCCAGTAGCCCCGCGTGGCAGGCGGGACAGCCCCAGCATTTT
>TRBJ1-3|.|TRBV6-1|.
CASSEAGGFGNTIYF
TGTGCCAGCAGTGAAGCGGGGGGGTTCGGAAACACCATATATTTT
>TRBJ2-7|TRBD2|TRBV27|few
CASSPTSGYVEQYF
TGTGCCAGCAGTCCGACTAGCGGATACGTCGAGCAGTACTTC
>TRBJ2-5|.|TRBV28|.
CASSLATAQETQYF
TGTGCCAGCAGTTTAGCGACAGCACAAGAGACCCAGTACTTC
>TRBJ1-2|TRBD1|TRBV9|.
CASSLSQGGTGSGYTF
TGTGCCAGCAGCCTCAGCCAGGGGGGCACCGGCAGTGGCTACACCTTC
>TRBJ1-2|.|TRBV19|.
CASSADYRAYYGYTF
TGTGCCAGTAGTGCCGACTACCGAGCCTACTATGGCTACACCTTC
>TRBJ2-7|TRBD2|TRBV5-6|.
CASTKRGGLAGGYEQYF
TGTGCCAGCACCAAGAGAGGGGGACTAGCGGGAGGATACGAGCAGTACTTC
>TRBJ1-1|TRBD1|TRBV27|.
CASRYRGVISEAFF
TGTGCCAGCCGCTACAGGGGGGTGATTTCTGAAGCTTTCTTT
>TRBJ1-4|TRBD1|TRBV19|.
CASVTGGSGNEKLFF
TGTGCCAGTGTGACAGGGGGCAGTGGAAATGAAAAACTGTTTTTT
>TRBJ2-5|TRBD1|TRBV7-2|.
CASSARQGGIPPETQYF
TGTGCCAGCAGCGCCCGACAGGGGGGAATCCCGCCGGAGACCCAGTACTTC
>TRBJ1-4|.|TRBV6-1|few
CASNDGQRGEKLFF
TGTGCCAGTAACGACGGACAGAGGGGCGAAAAACTGTTTTTT
>TRBJ1-1|.|TRBV6-1|.
CASSELDSYTEAFF
TGTGCCAGCAGTGAACTGGACAGCTACACTGAAGCTTTCTTT
>TRBJ2-5|.|TRBV19|few
CASSPRRGWETQYF
TGTGCCAGTAGTCCGCGTCGCGGCTGGGAGACCCAGTACTTC
>TRBJ2-7|.|TRBV6-5|.
CASSYSFTGLVYEQYF
TGTGCCAGCAGTTACTCGTTTACAGGCCTAGTCTACGAGCAGTACTTC
>TRBJ1-1|.|TRBV11-3|.
CASSLTRTGNLNTEAFF
TGTGCCAGCAGCCTGACGAGAACAGGAAACTTGAACACTGAAGCTTTCTTT
>TRBJ2-2|TRBD1|TRBV10-3|.
CAVRAVTGANTGELFF
TGTGCCGTCAGGGCAGTGACAGGGGCGAACACCGGGGAGCTGTTTTTT
>TRBJ1-1|.|TRBV7-8|.
CASSLDRVKNTEAFF
TGTGCCAGCAGCTTAGACAGAGTAAAGAACACTGAAGCTTTCTTT
>TRBJ1-2|.|TRBV6-1|once
CASSVFTGNYGYTF
TGTGCCAGCAGCGTCTTTACAGGGAACTATGGCTACACCTTC